These 24 T cell receptor beta chains were all obtained from the same sample, sequenced in a study of T cell repertoires in cytomegalovirus infection (dated by TCRdb to about 2019). The sample's treatment or condition label is to be understood as: in vitro stimulation with specific CMV peptide epitopes to enrich CMV-specific T cells. Their cognate antigens are unknown. The run used an Illumina HiSeq 1500. The public reads were reprocessed in TCRdb via fastp at Q25 and MiXCR, keeping in-frame beta chains. Rows with one shared CDR3 protein collapse into an entry with the most common genes and DNA. In this sample the table shows approximately 150,000 distinct CDR3 sequences, less than 25% of which occur a single time. The ten most abundant clones make up 25% of the sample. The input for sequencing was CD8+ T cells from cultured PBMCs, taken from culture after CMV antigen stimulation. Receptors were obtained from a human donor in good health (CMV status not recorded). Some clones in this sample may be carry-over from other donors' samples.

The V gene is TRBV7-8, the J gene TRBJ2-2, with D uncertain. V was cut by 3 bases and J by 3 bases, with 8 bases left in between. CDR1 and CDR2 from the germline V gene are SGHVS and FQNEAQ. The CDR3 has 14 residues. CDR3 DNA sequence: TGTGCCAGCAGCTTCGGGCCCTACACCGGGGAGCTGTTTTTT. Protein sequence: CASSFGPYTGELFF. Looking up the rest from reference TRBV7-8 and TRBJ2-2 gives the full variable domain: GAGVSQSPRYKVAKRGQDVALRCDPISGHVSLFWYQQALGQGPEFLTYFQNEAQLDKSGLPSDRFFAERPEGSVSTLKIQRTQQEDSAVYLCASSFGPYTGELFFGEGSRLTVL.

This clonotype has only a few counts. The chain is built from TRBV7-8 and TRBJ1-2; D remains ambiguous. V was clipped by 5 bases and J by 2 bases, with 18 bases between them. From germline, CDR1 is SGHVS and CDR2 FQNEAQ. There are 16 residues in the CDR3. The CDR3 sequence is CASSQFTDLLNYGYTF. The CDR3 DNA sequence: TGTGCCAGCAGCCAATTCACAGATCTCCTGAACTATGGCTACACCTTC.

The genes are TRBV5-1 and TRBJ2-5; no firm D call. CDR1 is SGHRS, CDR2 YFSETQ, per germline. Trimming removed 0 bases at V and 5 bases at J, with 14 bases between. The CDR3 runs 15 residues. This CDR3 is CASSLAQRFRETQYF. The CDR3 nucleotides are TGCGCCAGCAGCTTGGCCCAACGGTTTCGGGAGACCCAGTACTTC. The full variable domain, in which reference TRBV5-1 and TRBJ2-5 provide the parts outside the CDR3, is KAGVTQTPRYLIKTRGQQVTLSCSPISGHRSVSWYQQTPGQGLQFLFEYFSETQRNKGNFPGRFSGRQFSNSRSEMNVSTLELGDSALYLCASSLAQRFRETQYFGPGTRLLVL.

This clonotype came up a few times. This rearrangement joins TRBV7-8 to TRBJ2-1; TRBD2 is a possible D gene (5 bases). Germline CDR1 reads SGHVS; CDR2 reads FQNEAQ. V lost 2 bases and J lost 7, with 9 bases in between. CDR3 length: 13 residues. The CDR3 region is CASSLRTGNEQFF. The CDR3 DNA reads as TGTGCCAGCAGCTTAAGGACGGGGAATGAGCAGTTCTTC.

The chain recombines TRBV2 with TRBJ2-7; D not certain. The CDR3 length is 11 residues. V dropped 6 bases and J dropped 6 bases, with 9 bases sitting between them. Germline loops: CDR1 SNHLY, CDR2 FYNNEI. The CDR3 protein is CASSCTSEQYF. The DNA of the CDR3 is TGTGCCAGCAGCTGTACGTCCGAGCAGTACTTC.

This chain links TRBV3-1 with TRBJ2-3; D is possibly TRBD1 (6 bases). The J call may be in error: the DNA end matches TRBJ1-5 better. This CDR3 has 16 residues. Germline loops: CDR1 LGHDT, CDR2 YNNKEL (reference sequence). CDR3 sequence (DNA): TGTGCCAGCAGCGACCCTAGCGGGGGGGGCCCAGATACGCAGCATTTT. This sequence encodes CASSDPSGGGPDTQHF.

This chain links TRBV6-6 with TRBJ1-2, with 12 bases aligning to TRBD1. V shed 4 bases and J 8 bases; nucleotides not matched to a gene: 8. Germline V gene lookup returns CDR1 MNHNY and CDR2 SVGAGI (reference sequence). The CDR3 is made up of 15 amino acids. CDR3 region: CASSFPGQGAWGYTF. DNA for the CDR3: TGTGCCAGCAGTTTCCCGGGACAGGGGGCTTGGGGCTACACCTTC.

This clonotype was counted a few times. The gene calls are TRBV12-3 or TRBV12-4 and TRBJ2-3, with 8 bases lining up with TRBD1. The CDR3 contains 18 residues. V dropped 2 bases and J dropped 5; count of bases not matched to a gene: 15. CDR3 residues: CASSLRAFGGQALDTQYF. CDR3 in DNA: TGTGCCAGCAGTTTAAGGGCCTTTGGGGGACAGGCGTTAGATACGCAGTATTTT.

The chain employs TRBV7-2 and TRBJ2-3; possible D gene TRBD1, 5 bases. Trimming took 1 base from V and 3 from J, leaving 11 bases between them. This CDR3 is 15 amino acids long. CDR1 and CDR2 from the germline V gene are SGHTA and FQGNSA. The CDR3 region is CASSLETASTDTQYF. CDR3 sequence (DNA): TGTGCCAGCAGCTTAGAGACAGCCAGTACAGATACGCAGTATTTT. The full variable domain, rest sourced from reference TRBV7-2 and TRBJ2-3, is GAGVSQSPSNKVTEKGKDVELRCDPISGHTALYWYRQSLGQGLEFLIYFQGNSAPDKSGLPSDRFSAERTGGSVSTLTIQRTQQEDSAVYLCASSLETASTDTQYFGPGTRLTVL.

This clonotype was detected only a few times. The V gene is TRBV7-9, the J gene TRBJ1-1; D unresolved. Per germline, CDR1 SEHNR and CDR2 FQNEAQ (reference sequence). The ends were cut back, 7 bases at V and 1 base at J, with 13 bases in the middle. The CDR3 contains 14 residues. The CDR3 bases are TGTGCCAGCATCGAGCAAGACCAGAACACTGAAGCTTTCTTT. It specifies CASIEQDQNTEAFF.

In this sample, this clonotype turned up once. The chain combines TRBV2 with TRBJ1-1; D is unresolved. The CDR3 sequence is 12 residues long. Germline V gives CDR1 SNHLY, CDR2 FYNNEI. V gave up 10 bases and J gave up 10 bases, with 19 bases separating them. The CDR3 DNA is TGTGCCACCTTATTGCCTTATGAACTAGCTTTCTTT. It codes for CATLLPYELAFF.

This clonotype was found a few times. V and J are TRBV27 and TRBJ2-1, with 10 bases that match TRBD2. This CDR3 is built from 17 residues. The ends lost 2 bases at V and 7 bases at J; junction bases unmatched: 11. Looked up from germline, CDR1 is MNHEY and CDR2 is SMNVEV (reference sequence). The CDR3 DNA reads TGTGCCAGCAGTTTACACCCCAGCGGGGGGGCGGGGAATGAGCAGTTCTTC. This translates into CASSLHPSGGAGNEQFF.

As regards this clonotype: The junction departs from germline at one end; a sequencing error may be responsible. The CDR3 sequence: CARKRGASNEQFF. The CDR3 coding sequence is TGCGCTCGGAAGCGGGGGGCCTCCAATGAGCAGTTCTTC. The chain joins TRBV2 to TRBJ2-1; 9 bases align to TRBD2. The germline V gene has CDR1 SNHLY and CDR2 FYNNEI. The CDR3 extends over 13 amino acids.

The genes are TRBV20-1 and TRBJ2-7; D unresolved. Deletions cut 3 bases from V and 1 base from J, with 10 bases between. CDR3 size: 13 residues. Per the germline V gene, CDR1 is DFQATT and CDR2 is SNEGSKA (reference sequence). The CDR3 protein is CSASLSLSYEQYF. The CDR3 DNA follows: TGCAGTGCTAGTTTGTCCCTTTCCTACGAGCAGTACTTC.

This clonotype was seen just once. The V and J genes are TRBV28 and TRBJ2-7, with 11 positions matching TRBD1. V was clipped by 4 bases and J by 6 bases; unmatched bases: 11. The V gene's germline CDR1 is MDHEN and CDR2 SYDVKM. The length of the CDR3 is 16 residues. The CDR3 DNA reads TGTGCCAGCAGTTCAACCGGGACAGGGGGTTTAGTCGAGCAGTACTTC. Its protein product is CASSSTGTGGLVEQYF.

J is TRBJ2-7 and V is TRBV7-9, with 7 bases lining up with TRBD2. Germline V lookup: CDR1 SEHNR, CDR2 FQNEAQ (reference sequence). The CDR3 has 13 amino acids. The V segment lost 5 bases and the J segment 7 bases; nucleotides outside the gene matches: 8. In nucleotides, the CDR3 is TGTGCCAGCAGCGTGGGGACCGGGAGGGAGCAGTACTTC. Amino acids: CASSVGTGREQYF.

The V gene is TRBV28, the J gene TRBJ1-4, with 7 bases that match TRBD1. V shed 2 bases, J shed 4 bases, and the junction held 4 bases outside the gene matches. CDR1 MDHEN and CDR2 SYDVKM come from the germline V gene. CDR3 length: 15 amino acids. CDR3 bases: TGTGCCAGCAGTTTAGGGGACAGTAATAATGAAAAACTGTTTTTT. Encoded protein: CASSLGDSNNEKLFF.

The V gene is TRBV7-8, the J gene TRBJ2-1, with a possible D match to TRBD2 (7 bases). Trimming removed 5 bases at V and 2 bases at J, with 16 bases between. The CDR3 sequence is 16 residues long. Germline-derived CDR1 and CDR2 are SGHVS and FQNEAQ. This CDR3 is CASSESRGGTYNEQFF. The CDR3 DNA reads TGTGCCAGCAGCGAGAGCAGGGGAGGGACCTACAATGAGCAGTTCTTC.

The V gene is TRBV7-9, the J gene TRBJ2-7; D is possibly TRBD1 or TRBD2 (5 bases each). Trimming pared 3 bases from V and 2 bases from J, leaving 11 bases between. The germline V gene has CDR1 SEHNR and CDR2 FQNEAQ (reference sequence). This CDR3 has 14 amino acids. CDR3 nucleotide sequence: TGTGCCAGCAGCTTCGCGACGGGGCCCTACGAGCAGTACTTC. It encodes CASSFATGPYEQYF.

This sequence joins TRBV6-2 or TRBV6-3 and TRBJ2-5; a weak D match, TRBD2 (5 bases). The CDR3 is 13 residues long. Between the trimmed V and J ends, which lost 3 bases and 5 bases, there was a span of 10 bases. Germline V gives CDR1 MNHEY, CDR2 SVGEGT. CDR3 sequence (DNA): TGTGCCAGCAGTTATGTGGGCGGGGAGACCCAGTACTTC. Its protein product is CASSYVGGETQYF.

This sequence joins TRBV12-3 or TRBV12-4 and TRBJ2-1; D tentatively reads TRBD1 or TRBD2 (6 bases each). There are 14 residues in the CDR3. V was cut by 2 bases and J by 4 bases, with 9 bases left in between. CDR3: CASSLWGAYNEQFF. CDR3 in DNA: TGTGCCAGCAGTTTATGGGGGGCGTACAATGAGCAGTTCTTC.

This clonotype occurred a few times. The chain employs TRBV12-3 or TRBV12-4 and TRBJ2-7; D is ambiguous. The ends were cut back, 3 bases at V and 2 bases at J, with 11 bases in the middle. The CDR3 length is 14 residues. CDR3 DNA: TGTGCCAGCAGTTTCCAGTACGGACCCTACGAGCAGTACTTC. Amino acid sequence: CASSFQYGPYEQYF.

The J gene is TRBJ2-7, the V gene TRBV15; 7 bases map to TRBD1. Germline CDR1 is LNHNV and CDR2 is YYDKDF (reference sequence). V lost 5 bases and J lost 3; bases outside the gene matches: 13. CDR3 length equals 16 residues. CDR3 residues: CATSRIPGQKIYEQYF. As DNA, the CDR3 is TGTGCCACCAGCCGAATCCCGGGACAGAAGATCTACGAGCAGTACTTC.

This clonotype showed up just a few times. J is TRBJ1-1 and V is TRBV7-6; D perhaps matches TRBD1 (5 bases). The CDR3 spans 13 residues. CDR1 and CDR2 from the germline V gene are SGHVS and FNYEAQ. V was shortened by 5 bases and J by 6 bases, with 13 bases between the two germline ends. CDR3 in DNA: TGTGCCAGCAGCCAGGACACCCTAGCTGAAGCTTTCTTT. Its translation: CASSQDTLAEAFF.